The 8 T cell receptor beta chains below come from one sample, sequenced in a study of blood T cell repertoires in COVID-19. Here immunoSEQ multiplex PCR was the method, and the copy in TCRdb shows in-frame clones only, minus some. The sample has 120,000 to 150,000 clones, 70% to 90% seen once. Sequencing used peripheral blood. Receptors were obtained from a woman between 55 and 75 years old with COVID-19, enrolled during active disease.

This clone appeared a single time. V gene TRBV6-5 combines with J gene TRBJ2-7; 11 bases map to TRBD2. J was trimmed by 4 bases and V by 6 bases; bases with no gene match: 8. The CDR3 consists of 15 residues. CDR1 is MNHEY, CDR2 SVGAGI, per germline. In DNA, the CDR3 is TGTGCCAGCAGACCCCGCGGGACTAGCGGATACGAGCAGTACTTC. Protein sequence: CASRPRGTSGYEQYF.

V usage is TRBV6-2 or TRBV6-3 and J usage is TRBJ1-2; unclear D gene. V lost 4 bases and J 0 bases, leaving 6 bases between the germline ends. CDR3 length: 13 residues. Germline V gene sequence: CDR1 MNHEY, CDR2 SVGEGT. CDR3 DNA: TGTGCCAGCAGTTCCCGAGCTAACTATGGCTACACCTTC. Residues: CASSSRANYGYTF.

The chain recombines TRBV10-3 with TRBJ1-1, with TRBD1 matching over 9 bases. CDR1 is ENHRY, CDR2 SYGVKD, per germline. CDR3 size: 16 residues. V was pared by 6 bases and J by 5 bases, with 13 bases of the junction left unmatched. The CDR3 DNA reads TGTGCCATCAGGAAGGCCGACACAGGGGGCTTGACTGAAGCTTTCTTT. Translated: CAIRKADTGGLTEAFF.

The chain's CDR3 is CASRAGGQETQYF. CDR3 DNA: TGTGCCAGCAGAGCGGGAGGCCAAGAGACCCAGTACTTC. The rearrangement uses TRBV7-2 and TRBJ2-5; TRBD2 agrees at 9 bases. CDR1 and CDR2 from the germline V gene are SGHTA and FQGNSA. V shed 6 bases, J shed 1 base, and the junction held 0 bases outside the gene matches. The CDR3 is made up of 13 amino acids.

V gene TRBV5-1 combines with J gene TRBJ1-6; 9 bases match TRBD1. V gave up 4 bases and J gave up 8 bases; unmatched junction bases: 4. CDR3 size: 14 residues. Germline V gives CDR1 SGHRS, CDR2 YFSETQ. Written as DNA, the CDR3 is TGCGCCAGCAGCATGGGACAGGGAGATTCACCCCTCCACTTT. Amino acids: CASSMGQGDSPLHF.

This sequence joins TRBV10-3 and TRBJ2-5, with 8 bases matching TRBD2. This CDR3 spans 18 amino acids. Trimming cost V 0 bases and J 4 bases; bases outside gene matches: 13. The germline gives CDR1 ENHRY, CDR2 SYGVKD. The CDR3 bases are TGTGCCATCAGTGAGTCGACTTCTCTGGCGGGGGGTGGAGAGACCCAGTACTTC. As protein: CAISESTSLAGGGETQYF.

The chain has TRBV5-6 and TRBJ1-2; TRBD1 matches 7 bases. This CDR3 has 14 residues. V was clipped by 0 bases and J by 8 bases; unmatched bases: 7. Germline CDR1 and CDR2: SGHDT and YYEEEE. In nucleotides, the CDR3 is TGTGCCAGCAGCTTGGAGGGGGCCTTAGAGGGCTACACCTTC. It encodes CASSLEGALEGYTF.

The CDR3 coding sequence is TGCAGCGTTTCAGGCGGGGATAGTGATCAGCCCCAGCATTTT. Its translation: CSVSGGDSDQPQHF. The chain couples TRBV29-1 to TRBJ1-5; D is ambiguous. Per germline, CDR1 SQVTM and CDR2 ANQGSEA. This CDR3 is built from 14 residues. V was cut by 5 bases and J by 5 bases, with 16 bases left in between.